This T cell receptor (beta chain) stems from a study of blood T cell repertoires in COVID-19. The CDR3 extends over 16 amino acids. The germline CDR1 and CDR2 sequences are SGHDN and FVKESK. After removal of 4 bases from V and 6 bases from J, the junction contained 8 bases not matched to a gene. Libraries were prepared by immunoSEQ multiplex PCR; TCRdb keeps only in-frame clonotypes and omits some of them. The table has hundreds of thousands of clones, 87% seen once. Sequencing was performed on peripheral blood. The V and J genes are TRBV14 and TRBJ2-3; 12 bases line up with TRBD2. This sequence was found in a woman aged 45 to 65 who had recovered from COVID-19. The CDR3 here is CASSRRLAGASDTQYF. For the CDR3, the DNA is TGTGCCAGCAGCCGGCGACTAGCGGGAGCTTCCGATACGCAGTATTTT. Filled out from reference TRBV14 and TRBJ2-3, the complete variable domain reads EAGVTQFPSHSVIEKGQTVTLRCDPISGHDNLYWYRRVMGKEIKFLLHFVKESKQDESGMPNNRFLAERTGGTYSTLKVQPAELEDSGVYFCASSRRLAGASDTQYFGPGTRLTVL.